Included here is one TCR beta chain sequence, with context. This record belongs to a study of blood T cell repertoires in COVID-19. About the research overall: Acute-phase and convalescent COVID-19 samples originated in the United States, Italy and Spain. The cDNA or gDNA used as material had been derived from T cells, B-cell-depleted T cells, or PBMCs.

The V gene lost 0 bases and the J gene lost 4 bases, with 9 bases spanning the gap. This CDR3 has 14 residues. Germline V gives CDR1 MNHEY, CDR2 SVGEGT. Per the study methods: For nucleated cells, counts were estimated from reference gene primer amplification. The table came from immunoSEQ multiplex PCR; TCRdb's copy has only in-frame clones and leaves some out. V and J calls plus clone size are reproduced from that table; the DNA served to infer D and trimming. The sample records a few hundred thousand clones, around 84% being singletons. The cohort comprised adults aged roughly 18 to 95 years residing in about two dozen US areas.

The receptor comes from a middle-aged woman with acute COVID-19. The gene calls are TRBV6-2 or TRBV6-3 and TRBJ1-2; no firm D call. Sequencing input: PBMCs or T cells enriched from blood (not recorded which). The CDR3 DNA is TGTGCCAGCAGTTACTCGGTCGCGTTCTATGGCTACACCTTC. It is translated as CASSYSVAFYGYTF.